Sequencing of this T cell receptor (beta chain) was carried out in a study of T cells in women clearing cervical HPV infection. Overall study context: Case blood was drawn when the lesion was first found; control blood after infection became undetectable. Case blood was drawn a median approximately 21 weeks after lesion detection.

V lost 6 bases to trimming and J lost 4 bases, with 17 bases between them. This CDR3 has 15 residues. Looked up from germline, CDR1 is SGHKS and CDR2 is YYEKEE (reference sequence). The repertoire was sequenced with immunoSEQ multiplex PCR; TCRdb's copy has only in-frame clones and lacks some. The sample includes 25,000 to 35,000 clones. Study results and limitations: Repertoire richness, not evenness, was significantly elevated in CIN3+ cases versus controls. Timing of associations relative to infection is unclear; T-cell subsets were not isolated.

Regarding this clone: Antigen specificity is unknown. The CDR3 end is not reached by the read, which stops 3 residues before it; the germline J gene fills it in.

The gene calls are TRBV5-5 and TRBJ2-1; D is possibly TRBD2 (6 bases). This receptor was identified in a woman aged 18-70 years with a cervical HPV16 infection that either progressed to CIN3+ or cleared (not recorded which). What was sequenced was blood buffy coat. The CDR3 protein is CASTSQGGRYNEQFF. The sequenced CDR3 bases are TGTGCCAGCACCTCCCAGGGAGGCCGGTACAATGAG.